The 28 T cell receptor beta chains below all came from one sample that was sequenced in a study of TIL therapy for anti-PD-1-resistant metastatic lung cancer. Sample time point: pre-treatment sample, taken before nivolumab and TIL therapy. The libraries were made with immunoSEQ v3. Assay used: immunoSEQ multiplex PCR; TCRdb lists only in-frame clones, some missing. This table holds more than 12,000 clones, about 82% found once. The starting material was blood, obtained at baseline. All receptors come from a person aged 25 to 79 with non-small cell lung cancer.

The V and J genes are TRBV4-3 and TRBJ1-3; D is unresolved. Trimming took off 4 bases at V and 0 bases at J, with 7 bases between the two ends. CDR3 length equals 14 residues. Germline CDR1 reads LGHNA; CDR2 reads YSLEER. The CDR3 sequence: CASSPRPSGNTIYF. DNA for the CDR3: TGCGCCAGCAGCCCCCGCCCCTCTGGAAACACCATATATTTT.

The J gene is TRBJ1-1, the V gene TRBV27, with 7 nucleotides matching TRBD1. The germline V gene has CDR1 MNHEY and CDR2 SMNVEV (reference sequence). V trimming: 4 bases; J trimming: 0 bases; junction bases outside the gene matches: 14. The CDR3 consists of 18 residues. In DNA, the CDR3 is TGTGCCAGCAGTTCTCGCGCACAGGGGCCAGAGATGAACACTGAAGCTTTCTTT. Amino acid sequence: CASSSRAQGPEMNTEAFF.

The genes are TRBV6-6 and TRBJ2-7; TRBD1 aligns across 7 bases. This CDR3 region has 14 residues. CDR1 is MNHNY, CDR2 SVGAGI, per germline (reference sequence). J gave up 2 bases and V 5 bases, and 6 bases lay outside the gene matches. CDR3 sequence (DNA): TGTGCCAGCAGTCCTACAGGGGTCCCCTACGAGCAGTACTTC. Translating gives CASSPTGVPYEQYF.

The chain links TRBV19 to TRBJ1-2; TRBD1 is a possible D gene (5 bases). From germline, CDR1 is LNHDA and CDR2 SQIVND (reference sequence). Trimming pared 5 bases from V and 4 bases from J, leaving 17 bases between. This CDR3 is 15 amino acids long. CDR3 DNA: TGTGCCAGTAGTTCTCCTGGGGCGAGGGGCTATGGCTACACCTTC. It encodes CASSSPGARGYGYTF.

The gene calls are TRBV19 and TRBJ2-1; 7 nucleotides agree with TRBD2. The germline V gene encodes CDR1 LNHDA and CDR2 SQIVND (reference sequence). V shed 4 bases, J shed 4 bases, and the junction held 4 bases outside the gene matches. The CDR3 contains 14 residues. The CDR3 loop is CASSSGSTYNEQFF. For the CDR3, the DNA is TGTGCCAGTAGTAGCGGGAGTACTTACAATGAGCAGTTCTTC.

This clone was seen only once. This rearrangement joins TRBV28 to TRBJ1-1; D is possibly TRBD1 (5 bases). CDR1 and CDR2 from the germline V gene are MDHEN and SYDVKM. Trimming pared 2 bases from V and 9 bases from J, leaving 13 bases between. The length of the CDR3 is 13 residues. The CDR3 DNA reads as TGTGCCAGCAGTTTAAGGGGTTCGCCGAAAGCTTTCTTT. Translated: CASSLRGSPKAFF.

The chain recombines TRBV13 with TRBJ1-1; D is unresolved. V lost 4 bases to trimming and J lost 5 bases, with 17 bases between them. This CDR3 is built from 15 residues. The germline CDR1 and CDR2 sequences are PRHDT and FYEKMQ (reference sequence). CDR3 DNA sequence: TGTGCCAGCAGCTCGTCTCCCGAAGTGGGGACTGAAGCTTTCTTT. Its translation is CASSSSPEVGTEAFF.

DNA for the CDR3: TGTGCCAGCAGTTACGCGACAGGTTTCTACGAGCAGTACGTC. It translates to CASSYATGFYEQYV. This chain uses TRBV6-6 with TRBJ2-7, with D possibly TRBD1 on 6 matching bases. This CDR3 region has 14 residues. Germline CDR1 is MNHNY and CDR2 is SVGAGI (reference sequence). V gave up 2 bases and J gave up 3 bases, with 11 bases separating them.

The chain combines TRBV9 with TRBJ2-6; 12 nucleotides match TRBD2. The CDR3 totals 18 residues. The trim removed 4 bases at V and 0 bases at J, leaving 5 bases unmatched. CDR1 is SGDLS, CDR2 YYNGEE, per germline. CDR3 sequence reads: CASSPRTSGVSGANVLTF. In DNA form, the CDR3 reads TGTGCCAGCAGCCCCCGGACTAGCGGGGTCTCTGGGGCCAACGTCCTGACTTTC.

This clone turned up a few times. The J gene is TRBJ1-5, the V gene TRBV27; the match to TRBD1 covers 7 bases. Germline-derived CDR1 and CDR2 are MNHEY and SMNVEV (reference sequence). V was pared by 5 bases and J by 5 bases, with 3 bases of the junction left unmatched. The CDR3 is made up of 13 amino acids. The CDR3 spells CASSRDRDQPQHF. The CDR3 DNA reads as TGTGCCAGCAGTCGAGACAGGGATCAGCCCCAGCATTTT.

This chain uses TRBV29-1 with TRBJ2-7; possible D gene TRBD1, 5 bases. CDR3 length equals 12 residues. The germline V gene has CDR1 SQVTM and CDR2 ANQGSEA. Trimming cost V 7 bases and J 2 bases, with 12 bases left between them. The DNA for the CDR3 is TGCAGCGGGGGATCAGGGACCTACGAGCAGTACTTC. Amino acid sequence: CSGGSGTYEQYF.

The V call is TRBV2, the J call TRBJ2-3; 11 bases are shared with TRBD2. Trimming removed 6 bases from V and 3 bases from J; junction bases left unmatched: 2. The length of the CDR3 is 14 residues. Looked up from germline, CDR1 is SNHLY and CDR2 is FYNNEI. CDR3 amino acids: CASSASGRTDTQYF. For the CDR3, the DNA is TGTGCCAGCAGCGCTAGCGGGAGGACAGATACGCAGTATTTT.

The rearrangement uses TRBV19 and TRBJ1-4; D perhaps matches TRBD1 (6 bases). Germline CDR1 reads LNHDA; CDR2 reads SQIVND (reference sequence). This CDR3 comprises 15 residues. V lost 3 bases, J lost 8 bases, and 16 bases lay in between. The CDR3 here is CASSIGQRIIEKLFF. CDR3 coding DNA: TGTGCCAGTAGTATCGGACAGCGGATTATCGAAAAACTGTTTTTT.

The chain employs TRBV6-1 and TRBJ1-5; weak D call: TRBD1 (6 bases). V was shortened by 4 bases and J by 4 bases, with 14 bases between the two germline ends. The CDR3 runs to 15 residues. Germline CDR1 reads MNHNS; CDR2 reads SASEGT. The CDR3 here is CASSAQGQSNQPQHF. The CDR3 bases are TGTGCCAGCAGTGCCCAGGGGCAGTCGAATCAGCCCCAGCATTTT.

The chain couples TRBV5-4 to TRBJ1-2, with 7 bases fitting TRBD1. CDR3 size: 14 residues. Trimming at V came to 4 bases and at J to 4 bases, leaving 7 bases not matched to a gene. The germline V gene encodes CDR1 SGHNT and CDR2 YYREEE (reference sequence). Here the CDR3 DNA reads TGTGCCAGCAGCCCTTGGACAGGAACCTATGGCTACACCTTC. This codes for CASSPWTGTYGYTF.

The chain has TRBV30 and TRBJ2-1; possible D gene TRBD2, 6 bases. The V end was cut by 0 bases, the J end by 0 bases, with 9 bases between. The CDR3 has 15 amino acids. Germline V gene lookup returns CDR1 GTSNPN and CDR2 SVGIG (reference sequence). The CDR3 DNA is TGTGCCTGGAGTGTACGGAGGGACTCCTACAATGAGCAGTTCTTC. It yields the protein CAWSVRRDSYNEQFF.

The J gene is TRBJ1-4, the V gene TRBV7-8, with no clear D. The CDR3 is made up of 15 amino acids. V was pared by 5 bases and J by 3 bases, with 13 bases between. Germline lookup yields CDR1 SGHVS and CDR2 FQNEAQ. This CDR3 reads CASSQRRLANEKLFF. The DNA of the CDR3 is TGTGCCAGCAGCCAGAGGCGTTTGGCTAATGAAAAACTGTTTTTT. The variable domain in full, completed from reference TRBV7-8 and TRBJ1-4, reads GAGVSQSPRYKVAKRGQDVALRCDPISGHVSLFWYQQALGQGPEFLTYFQNEAQLDKSGLPSDRFFAERPEGSVSTLKIQRTQQEDSAVYLCASSQRRLANEKLFFGSGTQLSVL.

V usage is TRBV4-1 and J usage is TRBJ2-7, with D unclear. From germline, CDR1 is MGHRA and CDR2 YSYEKL. Trimming took off 4 bases at V and 2 bases at J, with 9 bases between the two ends. The CDR3 length is 13 residues. The CDR3 sequence is CASSPSLAYEQYF. The CDR3 DNA is TGCGCCAGCAGCCCGTCGCTAGCCTACGAGCAGTACTTC.

J is TRBJ1-1 and V is TRBV10-3; perhaps TRBD1 as D (5 bases). CDR3 size: 15 residues. Trimming left V 3 bases short and J 1 base short, with 12 bases between. Germline V gene lookup returns CDR1 ENHRY and CDR2 SYGVKD. This CDR3 is CAISDSGTPNTEAFF. Written as DNA, the CDR3 is TGTGCCATCAGTGACTCGGGGACTCCGAACACTGAAGCTTTCTTT.

This chain connects TRBV7-8 to TRBJ1-6; D is ambiguous. CDR1 is SGHVS and CDR2 is FQNEAQ in the germline V gene. With 1 base removed from V and 7 bases from J, the gap between germline ends came to 11 bases. CDR3 length equals 15 residues. The CDR3 DNA reads as TGTGCCAGCAGCTTAGGACCCGGAGAGAATTCACCCCTCCACTTT. Protein sequence: CASSLGPGENSPLHF.

The gene calls are TRBV28 and TRBJ1-1; D is possibly TRBD1 (5 bases). CDR3 length: 11 amino acids. The V end lost 2 bases, the J end lost 11 bases, and 9 bases lay between the germline ends. From germline, CDR1 is MDHEN and CDR2 SYDVKM. The DNA for the CDR3 is TGTGCCAGCAGTTTAGGCAGGGTCGCTTTCTTT. Translating it yields CASSLGRVAFF.

The rearrangement links TRBV6-6 to TRBJ1-5; no definite D call. The V gene's germline CDR1 is MNHNY and CDR2 SVGAGI (reference sequence). The length of the CDR3 is 15 residues. V was cut by 0 bases and J by 2 bases, with 8 bases left in between. CDR3 coding DNA: TGTGCCAGCAGTTACTCGATCCTAGGCAATCAGCCCCAGCATTTT. It is translated as CASSYSILGNQPQHF.

The chain links TRBV7-2 to TRBJ2-7, with D uncertain. Per the germline V gene, CDR1 is SGHTA and CDR2 is FQGNSA. The CDR3 totals 15 residues. V lost 4 bases, J lost 6 bases, and 19 bases lay in between. The CDR3 spells CASSSPPPGSTEQYF. CDR3 DNA sequence: TGTGCCAGCAGCTCACCACCACCGGGCAGCACCGAGCAGTACTTC.

The V call is TRBV25-1, the J call TRBJ1-1, with no clear D. The CDR3 spans 12 residues. Germline CDR1 is MGHDK and CDR2 is SYGVNS. Trimming removed 1 base at V and 8 bases at J, with 8 bases between. CDR3 sequence (DNA): TGTGCCAGCAGTGAATTTACAGCGGAAGCTTTCTTT. It specifies CASSEFTAEAFF.

The chain couples TRBV27 to TRBJ1-5; the D gene is possibly TRBD1 (5 bases). Trimming pared 4 bases from V and 5 bases from J, leaving 18 bases between. Germline V gene lookup returns CDR1 MNHEY and CDR2 SMNVEV (reference sequence). This CDR3 comprises 16 residues. The CDR3 bases are TGTGCCAGCAGTTCACTCCGGGACCCCCGGGATCAGCCCCAGCATTTT. Translated, it gives CASSSLRDPRDQPQHF.

This sequence joins TRBV5-6 and TRBJ1-6; D remains ambiguous. The germline V and J ends were trimmed by 2 bases and 12 bases, with 15 bases remaining between them. This CDR3 has 14 amino acids. Germline CDR1 is SGHDT and CDR2 is YYEEEE. The CDR3, as DNA: TGTGCCAGCAGCTTCTCTGGACCTTTTGAACCCCTCCACTTT. This encodes CASSFSGPFEPLHF.

V is TRBV7-9 and J is TRBJ1-4; D call uncertain. Germline loops: CDR1 SEHNR, CDR2 FQNEAQ (reference sequence). CDR3 length equals 15 residues. The V gene lost 3 bases and the J gene lost 5 bases, with 13 bases spanning the gap. CDR3 in DNA: TGTGCCAGCAGCTTTCGGGTAGGGTGGAATGAAAAACTGTTTTTT. It specifies CASSFRVGWNEKLFF.

The CDR3 reads CAISGAINQPQHF. The CDR3 bases are TGTGCCATCAGTGGGGCCATCAATCAGCCCCAGCATTTT. The rearrangement uses TRBV10-3 and TRBJ1-5; D call uncertain. Looked up from germline, CDR1 is ENHRY and CDR2 is SYGVKD. The CDR3 consists of 13 residues. V was cut by 4 bases and J by 3 bases, with 7 bases left in between.